The clone carrying this T cell receptor (beta chain) was found many times. Its antigen remains unknown. This sample is part of a study of T-cell reconstitution after alpha-beta-depleted transplantation in children. General study findings and limits: TCRbeta diversity was high at day 60 in some patients (a result of surviving recipient T cells and thymic progenitors). Expanded graft clones, several hundred of them, were reportedly the source of alpha-beta T cells about two months after transplant. Among T cells one year after transplant, newly produced cells accounted for most counts and diversity.

Trimming at V came to 10 bases and at J to 9 bases, leaving 9 bases not matched to a gene. From germline, CDR1 is MDHEN and CDR2 SYDVKM. CDR3 length equals 12 residues. Using unique molecular identifiers, the investigators prepared the TCRbeta library. Using its own MiXCR run on the PCR reads, TCRdb lists one record per CDR3 protein. The data show 95,000 to 150,000 distinct CDR3 sequences, roughly 23% seen once. The sequences come from PBMCs, mostly from graft donor cells, collected 180 days after TCRalphabeta/CD19-depleted stem cell transplant. The gene calls are TRBV28 and TRBJ2-5, with TRBD2 identical over 9 bases. This sequence originates from a male patient between 2 and 10 years old who had a stem cell transplant for chronic granulomatous disease, so the T cells may come from the graft donor. The CDR3 is CAITTSGKPQYF. As DNA, the CDR3 is TGTGCCATAACGACTAGCGGTAAACCCCAGTACTTC.